Listed below are T cell receptor beta chains from one sample, sequenced in a study of T cells in Graves' hyperthyroidism and ophthalmopathy. TCRdb passed the multiplex PCR reads through MiXCR, listing each CDR3 protein once. This table holds some 550,000 distinct CDR3 sequences, around 21% found once. The source material was blood. Source of these receptors: a young man with Graves' hyperthyroidism. Both conserved end residues are part of each CDR3. A D gene is named only where the DNA matches it firmly. Not all rows give a size; the values are once, few, many and, for expanded clones, a class.

d_gene,j_gene,abundance,v_gene,CDR3aa,CDR3nt
TRBD2,TRBJ2-7,-,TRBV2,CASSVWARGGHEQYF,TGTGCCAGCAGCGTATGGGCACGGGGGGGCCACGAGCAGTACTTC
TRBD1,TRBJ1-6,few,TRBV11-2,CASSPRQGYSYNSPLHF,TGTGCCAGCAGCCCCAGACAGGGCTACTCCTATAATTCACCCCTCCACTTT
-,TRBJ1-2,-,TRBV19,CASSIGRPYGYTF,TGTGCCAGTAGTATTGGGCGCCCGTATGGCTACACCTTC
TRBD2,TRBJ2-7,many,TRBV12-3/TRBV12-4,CASRLRTSGGVSYEQYF,TGTGCCAGCAGACTCCGGACTAGCGGGGGGGTCTCCTACGAGCAGTACTTC
TRBD1,TRBJ1-5,once,TRBV25-1,CASPERWVGTASNQPQHF,TGTGCCAGCCCCGAAAGGTGGGTTGGGACAGCAAGCAATCAGCCCCAGCATTTT
-,TRBJ1-1,-,TRBV19,CASSIHRNTGAFF,TGTGCCAGTAGTATACACCGGAACACTGGAGCTTTCTTT
-,TRBJ2-5,many,TRBV6-6,CASSYFQGGGRETQYF,TGTGCCAGCAGTTACTTTCAGGGGGGAGGGCGAGAGACCCAGTACTTC
TRBD1,TRBJ2-6,many,TRBV5-1,CASSWTGTGVAGANVLTF,TGCGCCAGCAGCTGGACCGGGACAGGGGTTGCTGGGGCCAACGTCCTGACTTTC
TRBD1,TRBJ1-5,-,TRBV6-1,CASSVHSAGTDNQPQHF,TGTGCCAGCAGTGTCCACTCGGCCGGGACAGACAATCAGCCCCAGCATTTT
-,TRBJ2-5,few,TRBV25-1,CASSHRMEETQYF,TGTGCCAGCAGTCACCGAATGGAAGAGACCCAGTACTTC
-,TRBJ2-7,few,TRBV7-2,CASSSPGAEQYF,TGTGCCAGCAGCTCCCCGGGGGCCGAGCAGTACTTC
-,TRBJ2-7,many,TRBV2,CASRENREISYEQYF,TGTGCCAGCAGAGAAAACAGGGAGATCTCCTACGAGCAGTACTTC
TRBD1,TRBJ2-2,-,TRBV19,CASSKQGAIAGELFF,TGTGCCAGTAGTAAACAGGGGGCAATCGCCGGGGAGCTGTTTTTT
-,TRBJ2-7,-,TRBV15,CATSETGYEQYF,TGTGCCACCAGCGAAACAGGGTACGAGCAGTACTTC
-,TRBJ2-5,once,TRBV5-1,CASSQTGPRDQETQYF,TGCGCCAGCAGCCAGACAGGACCAAGGGACCAAGAGACCCAGTACTTC
TRBD1,TRBJ2-7,many,TRBV30,CAWTHPDRFNYEQYF,TGTGCCTGGACCCACCCGGACAGGTTTAATTACGAGCAGTACTTC
-,TRBJ1-5,-,TRBV3-1,CASSLKGGQPQHF,TGTGCCAGCAGCCTTAAGGGGGGACAGCCCCAGCATTTT
-,TRBJ1-1,many,TRBV29-1,CSVRPTRGEAFF,TGCAGCGTTAGGCCCACAAGGGGTGAAGCTTTCTTT
-,TRBJ1-5,-,TRBV11-2,CASSLESQTLYSNQPQHF,TGTGCCAGCAGCTTAGAGAGTCAGACCCTTTATAGCAATCAGCCCCAGCATTTT
-,TRBJ2-7,few,TRBV7-2,CASSLGGYPSYEQYF,TGTGCCAGCAGCTTAGGAGGGTACCCCTCCTACGAGCAGTACTTC
TRBD1,TRBJ2-5,-,TRBV12-5,CASGLGGGQGMQETQYF,TGTGCTAGTGGTTTAGGGGGGGGACAGGGGATGCAAGAGACCCAGTACTTC
TRBD1,TRBJ1-2,-,TRBV6-2/TRBV6-3,CASSPQDREYYGYTF,TGTGCCAGCAGTCCCCAAGACAGGGAGTACTATGGCTACACCTTC
-,TRBJ2-7,many,TRBV6-1,CASSEGRADEQYF,TGTGCCAGCAGTGAAGGTCGGGCGGACGAGCAGTACTTC
-,TRBJ2-3,-,TRBV6-1,CASSEVVADGTDTQYF,TGTGCCAGCAGTGAGGTGGTAGCGGATGGCACAGATACGCAGTATTTT
-,TRBJ2-7,-,TRBV12-3/TRBV12-4,CASSPGGGANYEQYF,TGTGCCAGCAGTCCCGGAGGGGGGGCCAACTACGAGCAGTACTTC
TRBD1,TRBJ1-1,many,TRBV25-1,CASSEPGQGDTEAFF,TGTGCCAGCAGTGAGCCGGGACAGGGTGACACTGAAGCTTTCTTT
-,TRBJ2-2,-,TRBV15,CATGQSNTGELFF,TGTGCCACCGGACAGTCGAACACCGGGGAGCTGTTTTTT